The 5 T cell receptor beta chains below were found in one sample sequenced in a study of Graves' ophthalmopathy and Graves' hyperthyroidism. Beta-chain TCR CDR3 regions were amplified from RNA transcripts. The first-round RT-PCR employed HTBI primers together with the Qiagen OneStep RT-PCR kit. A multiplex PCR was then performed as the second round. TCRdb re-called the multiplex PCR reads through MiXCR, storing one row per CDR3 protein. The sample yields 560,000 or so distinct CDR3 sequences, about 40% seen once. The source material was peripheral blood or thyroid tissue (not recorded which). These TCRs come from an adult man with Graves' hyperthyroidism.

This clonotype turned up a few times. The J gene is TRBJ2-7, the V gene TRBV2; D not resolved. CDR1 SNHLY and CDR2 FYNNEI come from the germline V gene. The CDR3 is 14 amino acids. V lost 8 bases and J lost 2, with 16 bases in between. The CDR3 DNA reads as TGTGCCAGCGAATGGACCCAAAACACCTACGAGCAGTACTTC. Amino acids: CASEWTQNTYEQYF.

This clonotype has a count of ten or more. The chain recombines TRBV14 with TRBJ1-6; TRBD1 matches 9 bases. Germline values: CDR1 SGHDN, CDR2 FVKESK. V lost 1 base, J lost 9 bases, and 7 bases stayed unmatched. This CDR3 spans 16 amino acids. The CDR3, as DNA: TGTGCCAGCAGCCAAGTGGGTGGACAGGGGACTTCACCCCTCCACTTT. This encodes CASSQVGGQGTSPLHF.

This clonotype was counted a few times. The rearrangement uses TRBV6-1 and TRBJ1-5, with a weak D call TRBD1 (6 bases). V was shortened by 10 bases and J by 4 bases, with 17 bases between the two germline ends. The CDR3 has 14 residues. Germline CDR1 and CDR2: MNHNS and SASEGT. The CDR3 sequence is CATVLLQGNQPQHF. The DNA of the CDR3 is TGTGCCACCGTCCTCCTTCAGGGGAATCAGCCCCAGCATTTT.

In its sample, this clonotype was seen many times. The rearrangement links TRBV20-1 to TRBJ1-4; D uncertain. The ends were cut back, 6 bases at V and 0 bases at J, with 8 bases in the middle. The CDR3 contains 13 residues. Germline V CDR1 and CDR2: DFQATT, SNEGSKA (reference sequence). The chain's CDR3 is CSARSATNEKLFF. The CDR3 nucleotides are TGCAGTGCCCGGTCGGCAACTAATGAAAAACTGTTTTTT.

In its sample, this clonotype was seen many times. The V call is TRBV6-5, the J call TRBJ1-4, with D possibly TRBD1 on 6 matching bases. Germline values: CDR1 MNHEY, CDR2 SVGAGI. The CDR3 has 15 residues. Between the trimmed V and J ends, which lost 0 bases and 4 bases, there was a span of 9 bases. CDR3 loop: CASSYSDSINEKLFF. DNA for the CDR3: TGTGCCAGCAGTTACTCGGACAGTATTAATGAAAAACTGTTTTTT.